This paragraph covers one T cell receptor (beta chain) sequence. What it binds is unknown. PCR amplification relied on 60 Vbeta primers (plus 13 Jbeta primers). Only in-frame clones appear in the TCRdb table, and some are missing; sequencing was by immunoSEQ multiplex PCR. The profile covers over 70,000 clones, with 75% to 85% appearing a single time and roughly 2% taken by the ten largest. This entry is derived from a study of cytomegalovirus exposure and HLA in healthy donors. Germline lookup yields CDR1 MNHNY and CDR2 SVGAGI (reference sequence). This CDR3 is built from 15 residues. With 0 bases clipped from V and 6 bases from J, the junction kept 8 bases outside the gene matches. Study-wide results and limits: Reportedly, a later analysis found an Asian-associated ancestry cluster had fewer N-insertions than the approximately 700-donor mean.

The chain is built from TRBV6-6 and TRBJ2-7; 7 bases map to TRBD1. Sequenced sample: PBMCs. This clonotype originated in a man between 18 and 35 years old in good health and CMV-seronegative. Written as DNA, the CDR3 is TGTGCCAGCAGTTACTCGAAAGGGGGCCCTTCCGAGCAGTACTTC. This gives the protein CASSYSKGGPSEQYF.